This T cell receptor (beta chain) is drawn from a study of siplizumab effects on memory and regulatory T cells. Regarding the study as a whole: Siplizumab led to significantly less abundant alloreactive sequences that could be traced back to unstimulated CD4+ memory cells.

A note on this clone: The antigen remains undetermined.

Germline-derived CDR1 and CDR2 are SGHAT and FQDESV (reference sequence). V was pared by 5 bases and J by 3 bases, with 3 bases of the junction left unmatched. The CDR3 spans 15 residues. The protocol was immunoSEQ multiplex PCR, while the TCRdb copy is restricted to in-frame clones and leaves out a portion. The sample has 90,000 to 140,000 clones, about 93% seen once; the top ten hold approximately 0.32%. This TCR came from a human donor in good health. Sequencing used CD4+ T cells sorted from blood. J is TRBJ2-1 and V is TRBV11-1, with 11 bases lining up with TRBD2. The CDR3 bases are TGTGCCAGCAGCCGGGGACTAGCGGACTACAATGAGCAGTTCTTC. Its translation is CASSRGLADYNEQFF.